Presented here are 6 T cell receptor beta chains from one specimen sequenced in a study of T cell responses to AZD1222 COVID-19 vaccine (dated by TCRdb to the early 2020s). The time point label here, explained by the study, means: baseline before first vaccination. Library preparation was by the immunoSEQ multiplex PCR assay. TCRdb took over this immuneACCESS table, retaining in-frame rearrangements with V and J assigned. Such tables are incomplete; in checked studies, under half of the missing clones stem from an unresolved V gene, and the remainder is unexplained. The sample contains roughly 190,000 clones, around 94% of them found a single time. The ten largest clones capture approximately 1.4% of the sample. Sample: peripheral blood, taken on day 0 of AZD1222 vaccination. These TCRs come from an adult in good health.

The gene calls are TRBV9 and TRBJ2-1; TRBD1 or TRBD2 may be the D gene (5 bases each). The CDR3 length is 15 residues. In germline, CDR1 is SGDLS, CDR2 YYNGEE. Trimming left V 4 bases short and J 5 bases short, with 16 bases between. The CDR3 bases are TGTGCCAGCAGCATCTCCGGGGCTACTCACAATGAGCAGTTCTTC. Its translation is CASSISGATHNEQFF.

The gene calls are TRBV28 and TRBJ2-7; perhaps TRBD2 as D (5 bases). Trimming took off 7 bases at V and 0 bases at J, with 16 bases between the two ends. This CDR3 has 15 amino acids. Germline V lookup: CDR1 MDHEN, CDR2 SYDVKM. The CDR3 sequence is CASTRTDSYSYEQYF. DNA for the CDR3: TGTGCCAGCACCCGTACGGACTCCTACTCCTACGAGCAGTACTTC.

The chain recombines TRBV9 with TRBJ1-3; D remains unclear. V lost 2 bases to trimming and J lost 4 bases, with 19 bases between them. Germline loops: CDR1 SGDLS, CDR2 YYNGEE. CDR3 size: 17 residues. CDR3 coding DNA: TGTGCCAGCAGCGTCCAAGCCATGGCAGCTCGGGGAAACACCATATATTTT. Its protein is CASSVQAMAARGNTIYF. Using reference TRBV9 and TRBJ1-3 for the parts outside the CDR3, the full variable domain is DSGVTQTPKHLITATGQRVTLRCSPRSGDLSVYWYQQSLDQGLQFLIQYYNGEERAKGNILERFSAQQFPDLHSELNLSSLELGDSALYFCASSVQAMAARGNTIYFGEGSWLTVV.

V and J are TRBV6-6 and TRBJ2-7, with a weak D call TRBD1 (6 bases). From germline, CDR1 is MNHNY and CDR2 SVGAGI (reference sequence). The length of the CDR3 is 16 residues. V lost 5 bases, J lost 5 bases, and 22 bases lay in between. The CDR3 sequence is CASSGARTVPLNEQYF. The CDR3, as DNA: TGTGCCAGCAGTGGCGCCCGGACAGTGCCTCTCAACGAGCAGTACTTC.

The gene calls are TRBV5-6 and TRBJ1-3; TRBD1 matches at 7 bases. Trimming took 2 bases from V and 8 from J; bases not matched to a gene: 7. The CDR3 is 14 residues long. CDR1 is SGHDT, CDR2 YYEEEE, per germline. The CDR3 nucleotides are TGTGCCAGCAGCTTCGACAGGGTGGGGGACACCATATATTTT. It translates to CASSFDRVGDTIYF.

The chain uses TRBV7-7 and TRBJ1-3; tentative D call: TRBD1 (6 bases). The CDR3 length is 15 residues. Germline V gene lookup returns CDR1 SSHAT and CDR2 FNYEAQ (reference sequence). The ends were cut back, 6 bases at V and 3 bases at J, with 15 bases in the middle. DNA for the CDR3: TGTGCCAGCAGAGCTACAGGGCACGGTGGAAACACCATATATTTT. This gives the protein CASRATGHGGNTIYF.